This is a list of T cell receptor beta chains from one sample in a study of blood T cell repertoires in COVID-19. Data came from immunoSEQ multiplex PCR; TCRdb stores just in-frame clones and leaves some out. The sample holds under 200,000 clones, about 74% seen once. The sequencing sample was made of peripheral blood. These receptors all stem from a man between 60 and 75 years old with acute or convalescent COVID-19. The CDR3 runs from the conserved cysteine through the conserved F or W. The size entry is marked missing in some rows and otherwise reads once, few, many or a size class.

abundance,v_gene,CDR3aa
-,TRBV5-1,CASSLGTVNQPQHF
-,TRBV11-2,CASSSAGGFTNEKLFF
few,TRBV7-3,CASSLSAMQAEQFF
once,TRBV7-2,CASSTTSGGTDTQYF
once,TRBV5-6,CASSLTGWTEAFF
once,TRBV27,CASRSGTSGVTDTQYF
-,TRBV11-2,CASSLGTGNTEAFF
-,TRBV6-6,CATRHSTTNEKLFF
few,TRBV29-1,CSVGTGGWTEAFF
once,TRBV7-2,CASSLARDQPQHF
-,TRBV4-3,CASSGDRGGLGNTIYF
-,TRBV6-5,CASSPTRQGNEQFF
-,TRBV6-5,CASREAQKSGYTF
-,TRBV7-2,CASSLDAGNSYNEQFF
-,TRBV28,CASSLSRITEAFF
few,TRBV27,CASSRAGTASTDTQYF
-,TRBV12-3/TRBV12-4,CASSLGTVYEQYF
-,TRBV5-4,CASSSPDSPYGYTF
-,TRBV6-1,CASSEHTASSYEQYF
-,TRBV6-5,CASKLGTGNNSPLHF
-,TRBV27,CASSRGQGTSNEKLFF
-,TRBV5-1,CASSPGSRNTGELFF
-,TRBV27,CASSLSSRLAGNNEQFF
once,TRBV6-2/TRBV6-3,CASSPLSRLAGHSRITDTQYF
-,TRBV19,CASSTREGQGGQPQHF
-,TRBV7-2,CASSPISQGYEQYF
-,TRBV10-3,CAISEVGEAYEQYF
-,TRBV18,CATAGTGNTGELFF
-,TRBV24-1,CATSEREREGGELFF
-,TRBV7-8,CASGKEGGTTEAFF
-,TRBV27,CASSSDRLTSYEQYF
-,TRBV6-2/TRBV6-3,CASSWDRENSPLHF
-,TRBV6-1,CASSEVGTGKNIQYF